This T cell receptor beta chain was sequenced during a study of T cell responses to AZD1222 COVID-19 vaccine (dated by TCRdb to the early 2020s). Notes on the research overall: TCR sequencing was performed for 230 to 250 trial participants, of whom roughly 200 were given two doses of AZD1222 and around 25 were given two doses of MenACWY control vaccine. Trial participants were enrolled into age subgroups of 18-55, 56-69 and 70-plus years, which contained approximately 150, 28 and 58 TCR-sequenced participants, respectively. Results the study describes overall, beyond this receptor: After two AZD1222 doses, spike-specific TCR breadth and depth were significantly higher than at day 0 and than in MenACWY recipients. Reportedly, almost half of the unique spike-specific TCRs recognized epitopes lying outside the regions that are mutated in the B.1.351 and B.1.1.7 variants. The 56-69-year group was small, and its depth increase did not reach significance, likely because of low power. Because no samples from the day 14 peak response were available, repertoires could be characterized only after the peak T cell response. Only 5 to 7 AZD1222 recipients were SARS-CoV-2 seropositive at baseline, limiting conclusions about previously exposed vaccinees. The vaccine-associated CD4 TCRs covered the entire spike protein, and the dominant responses fell in regions 160-218 and 743-854. Most participants were white British and females outnumbered males, and the authors suggested that clonal diversity may have been underestimated.

The CDR3 regions of human TCRbeta chains were analyzed by immunosequencing. Per the source publication's procedure: Repertoire TCRs were matched against a reference library of SARS-CoV-2-specific TCRs generated with the MIRA antigen-specificity platform. Breadth was defined as the fraction of unique TCRs that were SARS-CoV-2-associated, and depth was defined as the fraction of total T cells that were SARS-CoV-2-associated. Using the MIRA data, each spike-specific TCR was assigned both to the spike region to which the TCR was reactive and to a CD4 or CD8 class. Log10-transformed breadth and depth values were compared by one-way ANOVA with Sidak's multiple comparisons tests. TCRdb stores this immuneACCESS table with in-frame sequences only. Part of the clones is absent; in the studies checked, under half of the shortfall reflects unresolved V genes, and no reason is known for the rest. V and J calls and clone size are as listed in that table; D and trimming were resolved from the DNA. The sample yields 120,000 to 150,000 clones; around four fifths were counted once. Jointly, the top ten make up around 4.1% of the sample.

The germline ends are 19 bases apart after V is trimmed by 4 bases and J by 4 bases. Looking up the germline V gene yields CDR1 MNHEY and CDR2 SVGAGI. Its CDR3 holds 16 amino acids, cysteine through phenylalanine. The sequence is cut down to CDR3 DNA, 48 bases in frame from base 1. The time point label here, explained by the study, means: baseline before first vaccination. The treatment or condition label, read with the paper, signifies: meningococcal conjugate vaccine given as trial control. Samples from vaccinated people were obtained from the UK trials COV001 and COV002, which included a single-blind randomized controlled phase 2/3 trial of AZD1222 (ChAdOx1 nCoV-19) in healthy adults. For TCRbeta chain sequencing, PBMC samples were collected from trial participants at day 0 and at day 28 after the second dose. For this clone: This clone's antigen is unknown. No much larger clone exists at a distance of one base, and base qualities are not known.

The specimen was peripheral blood, collected on day 0 of MenACWY control vaccination. The clonotype comes from an adult in good health. The V and J segments used are TRBV6-5 and TRBJ1-1, with the D gene uncertain. Here the CDR3 is given as CASSSLAGSSSTEAFF. The nucleotide sequence reads TGTGCCAGCAGTTCACTAGCAGGCTCAAGTTCCACTGAAGCTTTCTTT.